The present T cell receptor beta chain was sequenced within a study of blood T cell repertoires in COVID-19. For the study at large: From the United States, Italy and Spain came samples of acute and convalescent COVID-19.

V was clipped by 5 bases and J by 8 bases; unmatched bases: 19. CDR3 size: 17 residues. Original methodology: Estimation of nucleated cell counts was performed using reference gene primer amplification. The repertoire was sequenced with immunoSEQ multiplex PCR; TCRdb's copy has only in-frame clones and lacks some. The V and J calls and the clone size are those of that table, but D and trimming were determined from the DNA. The sample consists of 270,000 or so clones, 85% to 90% of them appearing once. Seattle patient enrollment occurred during active infection, with longitudinal follow-up thereafter.

This chain uses TRBV6-7 with TRBJ1-1; 8 positions agree with TRBD1. TRBV6-7 qualifies as an ORF whose function is uncertain. Sequenced input: peripheral blood. The TCR sequence derives from a young woman with COVID-19, enrolled during active disease. This chain's CDR3 is CASSPPWAGGRLVEAFF. The CDR3 DNA is TGTGCCAGCAGTCCTCCATGGGCAGGGGGCCGGTTGGTAGAAGCTTTCTTT.